The rows below give T cell receptor beta chains drawn from one sample of a study of CD8 T cells in ankylosing spondylitis. MiXCR, applied by TCRdb to the 5' RACE reads, yields one record per CDR3 protein. The data contain 350,000 to 400,000 distinct CDR3 sequences, 20% to 25% of them singletons. Sequencing was done on a sample of blood, either unsorted or a sorted T cell fraction (not recorded which). Source of these receptors: a male donor with ankylosing spondylitis or in good health (not recorded which). CDR3s leave out the opening cysteine and the closing phenylalanine or tryptophan. A row's size may be missing; if present it is once, few, many or a size class.

J gene	clone size	V gene	CDR3 protein
TRBJ1-4	.	TRBV7-6	ASSLGRTGANEKLF
TRBJ2-2	once	TRBV24-1	ATSDLRRQGGNTGELF
TRBJ2-3	few	TRBV4-1	ASSQVAYSTDTQY
TRBJ2-2	few	TRBV6-1	ASSTTGVATGELF
TRBJ2-7	.	TRBV7-9	ATTDASYEQY
TRBJ2-1	.	TRBV4-1	ASSHPSGTSHNEQF
TRBJ2-7	.	TRBV5-5	ASSPQDRDYEQY
TRBJ1-4	.	TRBV29-1	SVGDGEKLF
TRBJ1-1	.	TRBV20-1	SARRGNTEAF
TRBJ2-7	.	TRBV4-2	ASSGTGISYEQY
TRBJ2-2	.	TRBV7-9	ASSATGGLFTGELF
TRBJ2-1	.	TRBV28	ASSSVASDEQF
TRBJ2-5	.	TRBV12-3/TRBV12-4	ANNAGAADETQY
TRBJ2-1	few	TRBV12-3/TRBV12-4	ASNRGSSYNEQF
TRBJ2-5	.	TRBV3-1	ASSPTSGGLQETQY
TRBJ2-7	few	TRBV30	AWSPKPRVTYEQY
TRBJ2-2	few	TRBV2	ASGKGGLGTGELF
TRBJ2-2	once	TRBV10-3	AISDTGKTGELF
TRBJ2-3	few	TRBV13	ASGQGRTDTQY
TRBJ2-1	.	TRBV9	ASSVGTATLYNEQF
TRBJ1-4	.	TRBV12-3/TRBV12-4	ASSPWTATTNEKLF
TRBJ1-3	few	TRBV12-3/TRBV12-4	ASSLENTIY
TRBJ2-7	few	TRBV10-3	AIRVADRGGEQY
TRBJ2-5	few	TRBV7-9	ASSPPLGSTQY
TRBJ2-1	few	TRBV29-1	SVEEPYNEQF
TRBJ2-6	few	TRBV5-1	ASIGEGLWAGANVLT
TRBJ2-2	many	TRBV12-3/TRBV12-4	ASSFGGNTGELF
TRBJ2-3	few	TRBV7-6	ASSPGGAITTDTQY
TRBJ2-1	.	TRBV7-9	ASSFSGGASNEQF
TRBJ2-1	.	TRBV4-1	ASSQALLSSYNEQF
TRBJ2-5	.	TRBV7-9	ASRTSSLETQY
TRBJ1-1	.	TRBV13	ASSLRSTLDTEAF
TRBJ1-1	few	TRBV7-9	ASSWTGPEAF
TRBJ1-2	few	TRBV29-1	SVVFMSGVNGYT
TRBJ2-2	few	TRBV2	ASSPGAGGNTGELF
TRBJ2-1	.	TRBV6-1	ASSDALLRASPPIYNEQF
TRBJ2-1	.	TRBV7-9	ASSPRTGVNYNEQF
TRBJ2-3	few	TRBV12-3/TRBV12-4	ASSRLASTDTQY
TRBJ2-7	few	TRBV27	ASSFSGQGPYEQY
TRBJ2-7	many	TRBV29-1	SVEGQSPSYEQY
TRBJ2-5	few	TRBV11-2	ASSLGGLAGGETQY
TRBJ2-1	.	TRBV6-1	ASSAGLGWSRRNEQF
TRBJ2-3	.	TRBV7-9	ASSLGPRVGTDTQY
TRBJ2-7	.	TRBV15	ATSKPGLGFEQY
TRBJ2-3	.	TRBV15	ATSREGAGRYTDTQY
TRBJ2-7	.	TRBV10-1	ASSDSQRHEQY
TRBJ2-7	.	TRBV2	ASSELTGTYEQY
TRBJ2-1	few	TRBV18	ASSPRDRNNEQF
TRBJ2-7	.	TRBV10-3	AISQQGTISEQY
TRBJ2-2	few	TRBV20-1	SARPGYTGELF
TRBJ2-1	few	TRBV9	ASSATGTPLGGEQF
TRBJ2-1	few	TRBV7-9	ASSTGQSYNEQF
TRBJ1-2	few	TRBV11-2	ASTGDTNYGYT
TRBJ2-7	.	TRBV7-2	ASSLGERGGLYEQY
TRBJ2-5	few	TRBV13	ASSLGAGAQETQY
TRBJ2-4	.	TRBV27	ASATAGGRDIQY
TRBJ2-3	few	TRBV20-1	SATDRESVTDTQY
TRBJ2-2	.	TRBV7-8	ASSLGAGAMNTGELF